One sample yielded the 25 T cell receptor beta chains listed below, sequenced in a study of early T cells in non-severe SARS-CoV-2 infection (dated by TCRdb to about 2021). Library preparation was by 5' RACE. Data came from a NextSeq 500. TCRdb passed the public sequencing reads through fastp at Q25 and MiXCR, retaining productive beta sequences. One record per CDR3 amino acid sequence lists the most common genes and DNA. This sample lists around 77,000 distinct CDR3 sequences; about 12% were detected once. The leading ten clones occupy around 16% of the sample. The sample in question was whole blood, obtained at baseline. The receptors were sampled from an adult who was a healthcare worker with PCR-confirmed SARS-CoV-2 infection or an uninfected control (not recorded which). The donor label of this sample is uncertain.

The chain carries TRBV7-2 and TRBJ2-5; D uncertain. V lost 2 bases and J 2 bases, leaving 6 bases between the germline ends. Germline assignment: CDR1 SGHTA and CDR2 FQGNSA. The CDR3 is 13 residues long. Here the CDR3 reads CASSLMIQETQYF. The CDR3 DNA follows: TGTGCCAGCAGCTTAATGATACAAGAGACCCAGTACTTC.

This sequence joins TRBV7-8 and TRBJ2-1; 11 positions match TRBD2. The CDR3 runs to 20 residues. Germline CDR1 reads SGHVS; CDR2 reads FQNEAQ. The trim removed 8 bases at V and 0 bases at J, leaving 18 bases unmatched. The CDR3 nucleotides are TGTGCCAGCTCAGATACAGGCCCCCCTAGCGGGAGGAACTCCTACAATGAGCAGTTCTTC. This translates into CASSDTGPPSGRNSYNEQFF.

This clonotype has a count of ten or more. This chain joins TRBV12-3 or TRBV12-4 and TRBJ1-4, with D unresolved. V was cut by 3 bases and J by 8 bases, with 7 bases left in between. The CDR3 contains 12 residues. As DNA, the CDR3 is TGTGCCAGCAGTTTTTACACCGAAAAACTGTTTTTT. Translated: CASSFYTEKLFF.

The chain links TRBV20-1 to TRBJ2-7, with unresolved D. CDR1 and CDR2 (germline): DFQATT, SNEGSKA (reference sequence). This CDR3 spans 12 amino acids. The V and J ends lost 6 bases and 7 bases respectively, with 16 bases between them. The CDR3 region has the DNA TGCAGTGCCGCGGACCACTCTCGGGAGCAGTACTTC. Its protein is CSAADHSREQYF.

Of note for this clonotype: Its ends do not fully match the called genes, so a read error is possible. The chain uses TRBV28 and TRBJ1-6; D possibly corresponds to TRBD1 (5 bases). Germline lookup yields CDR1 MDHEN and CDR2 SYDVKM. The CDR3 spans 13 residues. In DNA form, the CDR3 reads TGTGCCAGCAGTTTACCCGACAGCCCCGACCGAGACTTT. Protein sequence: CASSLPDSPDRDF.

The table lists this clonotype with a few counts. The chain is built from TRBV5-1 and TRBJ2-5; the match to TRBD2 covers 7 bases. From germline, CDR1 is SGHRS and CDR2 YFSETQ. Trimming at V came to 0 bases and at J to 0 bases, leaving 2 bases not matched to a gene. The CDR3 extends over 15 amino acids. The CDR3 coding sequence is TGCGCCAGCAGCTTGGCCGCGGGGGACCAAGAGACCCAGTACTTC. Translated: CASSLAAGDQETQYF.

The sample holds many counts of this clonotype. The rearrangement links TRBV29-1 to TRBJ1-3, with D unresolved. Germline loops: CDR1 SQVTM, CDR2 ANQGSEA. Trimming cost V 5 bases and J 4 bases, with 9 bases left between them. The CDR3 runs 12 residues. The CDR3 DNA follows: TGCAGCGTTTACACAACCGGAAACACCATATATTTT. It translates to CSVYTTGNTIYF.

Judged by abundance, this clonotype is medium-sized. The V call is TRBV3-1, the J call TRBJ2-3; no clear D gene. The CDR3 has 14 amino acids. Trimming removed 1 base from V and 6 bases from J, with 11 bases in between. Germline V gene data show CDR1 as LGHDT and CDR2 as YNNKEL (reference sequence). CDR3 loop: CASSQGLTRDTQYF. CDR3 in DNA: TGTGCCAGCAGCCAAGGGTTGACCCGGGATACGCAGTATTTT.

V usage is TRBV27 and J usage is TRBJ1-2; D gene uncertain. The V gene's germline CDR1 is MNHEY and CDR2 SMNVEV (reference sequence). Trimming pared 6 bases from V and 4 bases from J, leaving 12 bases between. This CDR3 spans 13 amino acids. CDR3 residues: CASRGEVVYGYTF. Here the CDR3 DNA reads TGTGCCAGCAGGGGCGAGGTTGTCTATGGCTACACCTTC.

Only a few counts were recorded for this clonotype. The chain is built from TRBV30 and TRBJ1-1; D is unresolved. The CDR3 loop spans 10 amino acids. V was pared by 5 bases and J by 0 bases, with 1 base between. CDR1 and CDR2 (germline): GTSNPN, SVGIG (reference sequence). The CDR3 loop reads CAWLNTEAFF. The CDR3 region has the DNA TGTGCCTGGCTGAACACTGAAGCTTTCTTT. Full variable domain (remainder filled in from reference TRBV30 and TRBJ1-1): SQTIHQWPATLVQPVGSPLSLECTVEGTSNPNLYWYRQAAGRGLQLLFYSVGIGQISSEVPQNLSASRPQDRQFILSSKKLLLSDSGFYLCAWLNTEAFFGQGTRLTVV.

This clonotype has at least ten counts. This chain uses TRBV4-1 with TRBJ1-1, with D perhaps TRBD1 (5 bases). The germline V gene has CDR1 MGHRA and CDR2 YSYEKL. V dropped 0 bases and J dropped 6 bases, with 17 bases sitting between them. The CDR3 has 16 residues. Here the CDR3 DNA reads TGCGCCAGCAGCCAAGATCGATTGGGGCGCCGGGCTGAAGCTTTCTTT. Protein sequence: CASSQDRLGRRAEAFF.

This chain connects TRBV10-2 to TRBJ2-3; D not resolved. The CDR3 is 14 amino acids. Germline CDR1 reads WSHSY; CDR2 reads SAAADI. Trimming cost V 1 base and J 6 bases, with 11 bases left between them. DNA of the CDR3: TGCGCCAGCAGTGAGTGGCGGCTGGGGGATACGCAGTATTTT. It specifies CASSEWRLGDTQYF.

This clonotype was detected many times. This chain uses TRBV7-3 with TRBJ1-1; TRBD1 is a possible D gene (5 bases). This CDR3 is built from 13 residues. V lost 7 bases, J lost 7 bases, and 16 bases lay in between. Germline assignment: CDR1 SGHTA and CDR2 FQGTGA. The CDR3 DNA reads TGTGCCAGCAACCAATCCAGAGGGGATGAAGCTTTCTTT. Its translation: CASNQSRGDEAFF.

The genes are TRBV2 and TRBJ2-5, with TRBD2 as a possible D gene (5 bases). Germline V gene sequence: CDR1 SNHLY, CDR2 FYNNEI. The germline V and J ends were trimmed by 3 bases and 4 bases, with 9 bases remaining between them. This CDR3 is built from 13 residues. DNA for the CDR3: TGTGCCAGCAGTGACTCCGGGATAGAGACCCAGTACTTC. Translated, it gives CASSDSGIETQYF.

This clonotype was detected many times. The chain is built from TRBV20-1 and TRBJ2-3, with a possible D match to TRBD2 (7 bases). This CDR3 comprises 14 residues. With 6 bases removed from V and 5 bases from J, the gap between germline ends came to 18 bases. Per the germline V gene, CDR1 is DFQATT and CDR2 is SNEGSKA (reference sequence). This CDR3 reads CSAARGGAGDTQYF. CDR3 nucleotide sequence: TGCAGTGCCGCGAGGGGGGGGGCCGGAGATACGCAGTATTTT.

V and J are TRBV18 and TRBJ1-3; D remains ambiguous. The germline gives CDR1 KGHSH, CDR2 LQKENI. The CDR3 has 16 amino acids. Between the trimmed V and J ends, which lost 6 bases and 0 bases, there was a span of 15 bases. The CDR3 DNA follows: TGTGCCAGCTCCCAGAGGGATTTTTCCTCTGGAAACACCATATATTTT. This codes for CASSQRDFSSGNTIYF. The full variable domain, completed using reference TRBV18 and TRBJ1-3, is NAGVMQNPRHLVRRRGQEARLRCSPMKGHSHVYWYRQLPEEGLKFMVYLQKENIIDESGMPKERFSAEFPKEGPSILRIQQVVRGDSAAYFCASSQRDFSSGNTIYFGEGSWLTVV.

The chain couples TRBV6-5 to TRBJ1-3, with no clear D. Between the trimmed V and J ends, which lost 4 bases and 0 bases, there was a span of 19 bases. The CDR3 consists of 18 residues. Germline V gene lookup returns CDR1 MNHEY and CDR2 SVGAGI. CDR3 in amino acids: CASSSIPWRRHSGNTIYF. CDR3 bases: TGTGCCAGCAGTTCAATCCCCTGGAGACGGCACTCTGGAAACACCATATATTTT.

This chain joins TRBV20-1 and TRBJ1-2; D gene ambiguous. The CDR3 spans 15 residues. V was trimmed by 1 base and J by 3 bases, leaving 15 bases between them. Germline V gene lookup returns CDR1 DFQATT and CDR2 SNEGSKA (reference sequence). CDR3 nucleotide sequence: TGCAGTGCTAGAGCCCTATGGCGGGAGGACTATGGCTACACCTTC. Its translation is CSARALWREDYGYTF.

This clonotype turned up a few times. The chain employs TRBV12-5 and TRBJ2-5, with D perhaps being TRBD1 or TRBD2 (5 bases each). With 4 bases removed from V and 10 bases from J, the gap between germline ends came to 19 bases. CDR1 is LGHNT and CDR2 is FRNRAP in the germline V gene. The CDR3 spans 14 residues. For the CDR3, the DNA is TGTGCTAGTGGTTCCCCCTACCGGGACCAAGTCCAGTACTTC. Translating it yields CASGSPYRDQVQYF.

This clonotype was observed a handful of times. This chain connects TRBV7-2 to TRBJ2-7; 7 nucleotides align to TRBD1. The germline CDR1 and CDR2 sequences are SGHTA and FQGNSA. The CDR3 consists of 15 residues. V was clipped by 4 bases and J by 0 bases; unmatched bases: 6. The CDR3 DNA sequence: TGTGCCAGCAGCTCCTTGTCAGGGGGCTCCTACGAGCAGTACTTC. Its protein product is CASSSLSGGSYEQYF.

This clonotype was detected many times. The chain links TRBV5-1 to TRBJ1-1; the D gene is possibly TRBD1 (5 bases). The CDR3 has 14 residues. The germline gives CDR1 SGHRS, CDR2 YFSETQ. With 0 bases removed from V and 6 bases from J, the gap between germline ends came to 12 bases. The DNA for the CDR3 is TGCGCCAGCAGCTTGGACAGGTCACTCGCTGAAGCTTTCTTT. Its protein is CASSLDRSLAEAFF. The full variable domain, its missing parts supplied by reference TRBV5-1 and TRBJ1-1, is KAGVTQTPRYLIKTRGQQVTLSCSPISGHRSVSWYQQTPGQGLQFLFEYFSETQRNKGNFPGRFSGRQFSNSRSEMNVSTLELGDSALYLCASSLDRSLAEAFFGQGTRLTVV.

This clonotype occurred many times. The DNA for the CDR3 is TGTGCCAGCAGAGGGACGAGCTCCTACAATGAGCAGTTCTTC. Its translation is CASRGTSSYNEQFF. The J gene is TRBJ2-1, the V gene TRBV12-3 or TRBV12-4, with D possibly called TRBD1 or TRBD2 (5 bases each). V was trimmed by 6 bases and J by 0 bases, leaving 9 bases between them. The CDR3 runs 14 residues.

This clonotype has at least ten counts. The V gene is TRBV18, the J gene TRBJ2-1; tentatively, D is TRBD1 (6 bases). The CDR3 consists of 13 residues. Per the germline V gene, CDR1 is KGHSH and CDR2 is LQKENI. The ends were cut back, 5 bases at V and 7 bases at J, with 12 bases in the middle. As DNA, the CDR3 is TGTGCCAGCTCAGAACAGGGATGGAATGAGCAGTTCTTC. Its translation is CASSEQGWNEQFF.

This sequence joins TRBV11-2 and TRBJ2-1; D remains ambiguous. Trimming pared 3 bases from V and 4 bases from J, leaving 7 bases between. The germline V gene has CDR1 SGHAT and CDR2 FQNNGV. CDR3 length: 13 amino acids. The CDR3 sequence: CASSLTRYNEQFF. CDR3 bases: TGTGCCAGCAGCTTGACCAGGTACAATGAGCAGTTCTTC.

The rearrangement uses TRBV29-1 and TRBJ2-1; 13 bases are shared with TRBD2. This CDR3 has 15 amino acids. Germline trimming cut 0 bases from V and 9 bases from J; bases unmatched to any gene: 5. CDR1 SQVTM and CDR2 ANQGSEA come from the germline V gene. The CDR3 bases are TGCAGCGTTGAAGATCGCGGGACTAGCGGGGCTGAGCAGTTCTTC. Protein product: CSVEDRGTSGAEQFF.